One and the same sample provided the 26 T cell receptor beta chains below, sequenced in a study of T-cell memory formation after mild COVID-19. TCRdb re-derived calls from the 5' RACE reads in MiXCR, one entry per CDR3 protein. The table shows under 250,000 distinct CDR3 sequences, with more than 8% occurring only once. The sequencing input was PBMCs or a T cell subset sorted from them (not recorded which). Every receptor here comes from a man aged 18-30 years who had mild COVID-19 (a few samples of this study predate the infection). Cell type and time point are not known.

Only a few counts were recorded for this clonotype. This chain uses TRBV7-8 with TRBJ1-1; D remains unclear. This CDR3 has 16 residues. V was trimmed by 1 base and J by 0 bases, leaving 12 bases between them. Germline CDR1 is SGHVS and CDR2 is FQNEAQ. The chain's CDR3 is CASSLGGSGMNTEAFF. The CDR3 DNA reads as TGTGCCAGCAGCTTAGGAGGGTCGGGAATGAACACTGAAGCTTTCTTT.

This sequence joins TRBV6-1 and TRBJ1-1, with a possible D match to TRBD1 (6 bases). This CDR3 is 16 amino acids long. V dropped 1 base and J dropped 5 bases, with 17 bases sitting between them. Germline values: CDR1 MNHNS, CDR2 SASEGT. In nucleotides, the CDR3 is TGTGCCAGCAGTGAAGGGACAGCCTCCCGGGTTACTGAAGCTTTCTTT. It translates to CASSEGTASRVTEAFF.

This clonotype was seen more than once but under ten times. This rearrangement joins TRBV7-2 to TRBJ2-3; maybe TRBD2 (5 bases). Germline CDR1 and CDR2: SGHTA and FQGNSA. This CDR3 has 14 residues. Trimming left V 5 bases short and J 4 bases short, with 13 bases between. CDR3 sequence (DNA): TGTGCCAGCAGCGCGGGCCCCGTCGCAGATACGCAGTATTTT. Translation gives CASSAGPVADTQYF.

The genes are TRBV5-1 and TRBJ2-3; D assignment may be TRBD1 or TRBD2 (6 bases each). The CDR3 runs 16 residues. Germline V lookup: CDR1 SGHRS, CDR2 YFSETQ. V lost 5 bases to trimming and J lost 3 bases, with 19 bases between them. CDR3 DNA sequence: TGCGCCAGCAGTCACCCCTCCGGGGGCCTTACAGATACGCAGTATTTT. Amino acids: CASSHPSGGLTDTQYF. The full variable domain, rest sourced from reference TRBV5-1 and TRBJ2-3, is KAGVTQTPRYLIKTRGQQVTLSCSPISGHRSVSWYQQTPGQGLQFLFEYFSETQRNKGNFPGRFSGRQFSNSRSEMNVSTLELGDSALYLCASSHPSGGLTDTQYFGPGTRLTVL.

The genes are TRBV7-8 and TRBJ2-7; D call uncertain. Germline loops: CDR1 SGHVS, CDR2 FQNEAQ. With 0 bases removed from V and 3 bases from J, the gap between germline ends came to 6 bases. The CDR3 loop spans 13 amino acids. The CDR3 DNA reads TGTGCCAGCAGCTTAGCGCCGTTCTACGAGCAGTACGTC. This translates into CASSLAPFYEQYV.

This clonotype was picked up a small number of times. The V call is TRBV7-2, the J call TRBJ2-3, with 9 bases that match TRBD2. The germline CDR1 and CDR2 sequences are SGHTA and FQGNSA. J was trimmed by 1 base and V by 5 bases; bases with no gene match: 7. There are 16 residues in the CDR3. CDR3 loop: CASSQWASGGTDTQYF. Here the CDR3 DNA reads TGTGCCAGCAGCCAGTGGGCTAGCGGGGGCACAGATACGCAGTATTTT.

This clonotype was observed a handful of times. The V gene is TRBV7-8, the J gene TRBJ1-1, with a tentative D call TRBD1 (6 bases). The CDR3 covers 14 residues. Germline-derived CDR1 and CDR2 are SGHVS and FQNEAQ. V shed 5 bases and J shed 2 bases, with 12 bases lying between them. The CDR3 DNA reads TGTGCCAGCAGCCTCACGGACAGTAACACTGAAGCTTTCTTT. This translates into CASSLTDSNTEAFF.

This clonotype was detected only a few times. J is TRBJ2-3 and V is TRBV6-5; the match to TRBD2 covers 7 bases. Germline loops: CDR1 MNHEY, CDR2 SVGAGI. The CDR3 runs to 15 residues. The ends lost 8 bases at V and 2 bases at J; junction bases unmatched: 10. The CDR3 region has the DNA TGTGCCAGCGGTCACCGCGGGGGAACCACAGATACGCAGTATTTT. Its protein is CASGHRGGTTDTQYF.

The V and J genes are TRBV6-5 and TRBJ1-1; D is undetermined. Trimming took 5 bases from V and 5 from J, leaving 15 bases between them. From germline, CDR1 is MNHEY and CDR2 SVGAGI. The CDR3 spans 14 residues. In nucleotides, the CDR3 is TGTGCCAGCAGTCGCCTGGGCGAGCGGACTGAAGCTTTCTTT. It is translated as CASSRLGERTEAFF.

This clonotype occurred many times. The V gene is TRBV5-5, the J gene TRBJ2-3, with no clear D. Between the trimmed V and J ends, which lost 3 bases and 2 bases, there was a span of 13 bases. The CDR3 length is 15 residues. The germline V gene has CDR1 SGHKS and CDR2 YYEKEE (reference sequence). CDR3 amino acids: CASSSTGDTTDTQYF. Here the CDR3 DNA reads TGTGCCAGCAGCTCAACGGGTGATACCACAGATACGCAGTATTTT.

The sample holds a few counts of this clonotype. The chain carries TRBV4-1 and TRBJ2-1; D not resolved. V lost 2 bases and J 8 bases, leaving 7 bases between the germline ends. The CDR3 spans 12 residues. The germline gives CDR1 MGHRA, CDR2 YSYEKL. The CDR3 region is CASSQNRDEQFF. In DNA, the CDR3 is TGCGCCAGCAGCCAAAACCGGGATGAGCAGTTCTTC.

CDR3 in amino acids: CASGQGSNQPQHF. CDR3 sequence (DNA): TGTGCCAGCGGCCAGGGGAGTAATCAGCCCCAGCATTTT. The chain links TRBV6-2 or TRBV6-3 to TRBJ1-5; D is possibly TRBD1 (6 bases). V lost 8 bases and J lost 4, with 12 bases in between. The CDR3 consists of 13 residues. Germline V gives CDR1 MNHEY, CDR2 SVGEGT.

This clonotype was picked up many times. This chain connects TRBV5-1 to TRBJ2-2; D tentatively reads TRBD1 or TRBD2 (6 bases each). Germline CDR1 and CDR2: SGHRS and YFSETQ. V lost 4 bases to trimming and J lost 5 bases, with 15 bases between them. The CDR3 sequence is 15 residues long. CDR3 DNA sequence: TGCGCCAGCAGCCCACAGGGACTCTGGACCGGGGAGCTGTTTTTT. It is translated as CASSPQGLWTGELFF.

The CDR3 here is CASSPDRVDPGTQYF. The CDR3, as DNA: TGTGCCAGCAGCCCCGACAGGGTCGACCCTGGTACGCAGTATTTT. The chain couples TRBV6-5 to TRBJ2-3, with 7 bases identical to TRBD1. CDR1 MNHEY and CDR2 SVGAGI come from the germline V gene. The CDR3 covers 15 residues. With V trimmed by 6 bases and J by 8 bases, 14 bases remained unmatched.

CDR3 in DNA: TGCAGCACAGAGAGTCGGACGGTGAACACTGAAGCTTTCTTT. This encodes CSTESRTVNTEAFF. The chain carries TRBV20-1 and TRBJ1-1; unclear D gene. Looked up from germline, CDR1 is DFQATT and CDR2 is SNEGSKA (reference sequence). The length of the CDR3 is 14 residues.

The V call is TRBV7-6, the J call TRBJ1-3; D call uncertain. Germline V gives CDR1 SGHVS, CDR2 FNYEAQ. V lost 2 bases and J 0 bases, leaving 8 bases between the germline ends. The CDR3 length is 15 residues. The chain's CDR3 is CASSLNSRSGNTIYF. CDR3 nucleotides: TGTGCCAGCAGCTTAAACAGCCGCTCTGGAAACACCATATATTTT.

Comments on this clonotype: One end of the junction fails to match germline, which may point to a read error. The chain couples TRBV4-3 to TRBJ2-5; possibly TRBD1 for D (6 bases). In germline, CDR1 is LGHNA, CDR2 YSLEER. There are 14 residues in the CDR3. This CDR3 is CTSSQGTYQETQYF. The DNA for the CDR3 is TGCACCAGCAGCCAGGGGACATACCAAGAGACCCAGTACTTC.

This clonotype has only a few counts. This chain joins TRBV20-1 and TRBJ2-6; D unclear. The V and J ends lost 0 bases and 4 bases respectively, with 10 bases between them. CDR1 is DFQATT, CDR2 SNEGSKA, per germline (reference sequence). This CDR3 has 15 amino acids. The chain's CDR3 is CSARDQWSGANVLTF. The CDR3 DNA reads TGCAGTGCTAGAGATCAGTGGTCGGGGGCCAACGTCCTGACTTTC.

The chain employs TRBV20-1 and TRBJ1-2; D unclear. This CDR3 region has 13 residues. The germline CDR1 and CDR2 sequences are DFQATT and SNEGSKA (reference sequence). V lost 6 bases, J lost 4 bases, and 15 bases lay in between. This CDR3 reads CSAFTDGIYGYTF. As DNA, the CDR3 is TGCAGTGCGTTCACGGACGGAATCTATGGCTACACCTTC.

This clonotype was recorded at least ten times. The chain uses TRBV7-2 and TRBJ2-1; TRBD2 agrees at 7 bases. The CDR3 spans 17 residues. V lost 5 bases to trimming and J lost 0 bases; unmatched junction nucleotides: 10. Germline V lookup: CDR1 SGHTA, CDR2 FQGNSA. CDR3: CASSRGASGYSYNEQFF. DNA of the CDR3: TGTGCCAGCAGCAGAGGCGCTAGCGGTTACTCCTACAATGAGCAGTTCTTC.

This clonotype appeared many times. The V call is TRBV21-1, the J call TRBJ2-7; the table's D call, TRBD1, has no DNA check behind it. TRBV21-1 is annotated as a pseudogene. The CDR3 contains 16 residues. CDR3 protein: CASSKDRERMTYEQYV. In nucleotides, the CDR3 is TGTGCCAGCAGCAAAGATCGGGAACGGATGACCTACGAGCAGTACGTC.

V and J are TRBV12-3 or TRBV12-4 and TRBJ2-1; TRBD1 might be the D (6 bases). V was trimmed by 3 bases and J by 6 bases, leaving 15 bases between them. This CDR3 has 15 amino acids. CDR3 amino acids: CASSFTRGALNEQFF. CDR3 bases: TGTGCCAGCAGTTTTACCAGGGGAGCCCTCAATGAGCAGTTCTTC.

This chain's CDR3 is CASSPGYLGTEQETQYF. CDR3 nucleotides: TGTGCCAGCAGTCCCGGATATCTCGGGACGGAACAAGAGACCCAGTACTTC. The chain joins TRBV7-3 to TRBJ2-5; D is perhaps TRBD1 or TRBD2 (5 bases each). This CDR3 spans 17 amino acids. In germline, CDR1 is SGHTA, CDR2 FQGTGA. Trimming shortened V by 6 bases and J by 2 bases, and 22 bases separated the two germline ends. The full variable domain, in which reference TRBV7-3 and TRBJ2-5 provide the parts outside the CDR3, is GAGVSQTPSNKVTEKGKYVELRCDPISGHTALYWYRQSLGQGPEFLIYFQGTGAADDSGLPNDRFFAVRPEGSVSTLKIQRTERGDSAVYLCASSPGYLGTEQETQYFGPGTRLLVL.

The V gene is TRBV9, the J gene TRBJ2-1, with a weak D call TRBD2 (6 bases). Trimming cost V 4 bases and J 6 bases, with 17 bases left between them. Germline V gene sequence: CDR1 SGDLS, CDR2 YYNGEE. This CDR3 spans 15 amino acids. The CDR3 DNA sequence: TGTGCCAGCAGCAACCACCCTGGACTATCCAATGAGCAGTTCTTC. Its translation: CASSNHPGLSNEQFF. The variable domain in full, completed from reference TRBV9 and TRBJ2-1, reads DSGVTQTPKHLITATGQRVTLRCSPRSGDLSVYWYQQSLDQGLQFLIQYYNGEERAKGNILERFSAQQFPDLHSELNLSSLELGDSALYFCASSNHPGLSNEQFFGPGTRLTVL.

As regards this clonotype: One junction end does not reproduce the germline sequence, and a read error may be involved. This rearrangement joins TRBV6-5 to TRBJ2-6, with 8 nucleotides matching TRBD1. This CDR3 comprises 16 residues. The germline gives CDR1 MNHEY, CDR2 SVGAGI. CDR3 nucleotide sequence: TGTGACAGCAGCGGACAGGGATCCTCTGGGGCCAACGTCCTGACTTTC. It translates to CDSSGQGSSGANVLTF.

This chain joins TRBV7-2 and TRBJ1-4; TRBD1 agrees at 7 bases. Germline CDR1 SGHTA, CDR2 FQGNSA. Unmatched junction bases numbered 14, after V lost 4 bases and J lost 0 bases. The CDR3 length is 19 residues. This CDR3 reads CASSSPRGSTPATNEKLFF. CDR3 sequence (DNA): TGTGCCAGCAGCTCCCCCAGGGGGTCCACTCCTGCAACTAATGAAAAACTGTTTTTT. Full variable domain (remainder filled in from reference TRBV7-2 and TRBJ1-4): GAGVSQSPSNKVTEKGKDVELRCDPISGHTALYWYRQSLGQGLEFLIYFQGNSAPDKSGLPSDRFSAERTGGSVSTLTIQRTQQEDSAVYLCASSSPRGSTPATNEKLFFGSGTQLSVL.